These 4 T cell receptor beta chains share one sample of origin, sequenced in a study of spatial heterogeneity in lung cancer. One entry per CDR3 protein results from TCRdb running MiXCR on the 5' RACE reads. Found here are around 6,700 distinct CDR3 sequences, around 6.7% of them singletons; the top ten hold under 80%. Documented time point: sample taken at primary tumor resection. The sample in question was PBMCs, obtained at surgery. These receptors came from a male donor with early-stage non-small cell lung cancer.

This clonotype was seen a few times. V and J are TRBV7-2 and TRBJ1-1; D gene uncertain. The CDR3 contains 14 residues. The V end lost 4 bases, the J end lost 1 base, and 10 bases lay between the germline ends. The V gene's germline CDR1 is SGHTA and CDR2 FQGNSA. The CDR3: CASSSPLPNTEAFF. The CDR3 DNA follows: TGTGCCAGCAGCTCACCCCTGCCGAACACTGAAGCTTTCTTT.

This clonotype was observed many times. The chain combines TRBV15 with TRBJ2-3, with D uncertain. The V end lost 5 bases, the J end lost 2 bases, and 8 bases lay between the germline ends. Germline-derived CDR1 and CDR2 are LNHNV and YYDKDF (reference sequence). The CDR3 spans 13 residues. The CDR3 region has the DNA TGTGCCACCAGCCTCATAACCACAGATACGCAGTATTTT. This gives the protein CATSLITTDTQYF.

This clonotype was counted at least ten times. The chain has TRBV7-2 and TRBJ1-1; no clear D. V was clipped by 1 base and J by 4 bases, with 7 bases between them. The CDR3 extends over 13 amino acids. From germline, CDR1 is SGHTA and CDR2 FQGNSA. This chain's CDR3 is CASSLDYITEAFF. CDR3 nucleotide sequence: TGTGCCAGCAGCTTAGACTATATCACTGAAGCTTTCTTT. Full variable domain (outside the CDR3, taken from reference TRBV7-2 and TRBJ1-1): GAGVSQSPSNKVTEKGKDVELRCDPISGHTALYWYRQSLGQGLEFLIYFQGNSAPDKSGLPSDRFSAERTGGSVSTLTIQRTQQEDSAVYLCASSLDYITEAFFGQGTRLTVV.

This clonotype showed up many times. The gene calls are TRBV29-1 and TRBJ1-2, with 8 bases fitting TRBD1. The V gene end was trimmed by 6 bases and the J gene end by 8 bases; junction bases not matched to a gene: 20. This CDR3 is built from 16 residues. CDR1 and CDR2 from the germline V gene are SQVTM and ANQGSEA. CDR3 region: CSVLQSLGGTGGGYTF. As DNA, the CDR3 is TGCAGCGTGCTCCAGTCCTTGGGAGGGACAGGTGGCGGCTACACCTTC.